The rows below give T cell receptor beta chains drawn from one sample of a study of kidney transplant recipient with SARS-CoV-2 infection. In TCRdb, the reads were re-called with MiXCR into one record per CDR3 protein. The sample consists of about 240,000 distinct CDR3 sequences, 29% of them appearing once. Material: a blood sample, obtained at baseline and on day 111 from a kidney transplant recipient. The receptors shown here come from a male patient aged 25-45 years who had COVID-19 and was a kidney transplant recipient. Some T cells may be graft donor cells. CDR3s include the opening cysteine and the closing phenylalanine or tryptophan. Fields, in order: D gene, clone size, J gene, V gene, CDR3 protein, CDR3 DNA. The D gene is left open where the match is weak. Some rows have no size entry. The others give once, few or many, or a class for an expanded clone.

>TRBD2|few|TRBJ2-5|TRBV11-2
CASSLVGLAGGPLRQETQYF
TGTGCCAGCAGCTTAGTAGGGTTAGCGGGAGGGCCTTTGAGACAAGAGACCCAGTACTTC
>-|many|TRBJ2-2|TRBV18
CASSQVTVQNTGELFF
TGTGCCAGCTCACAGGTGACCGTACAGAACACCGGGGAGCTGTTTTTT
>-|many|TRBJ1-1|TRBV7-2
CASRFGGQNTEAFF
TGTGCCAGCCGCTTTGGTGGGCAGAACACTGAAGCTTTCTTT
>TRBD2|many|TRBJ2-7|TRBV20-1
CSALAGGVQQYF
TGCAGTGCTTTGGCGGGAGGCGTGCAGCAGTACTTC
>-|many|TRBJ2-7|TRBV20-1
CGTRTTYEQYF
TGCGGCACGAGGACTACATACGAGCAGTACTTC
>-|many|TRBJ1-2|TRBV7-9
CASSNTGYHGKTYGYTF
TGTGCCAGCAGCAACACTGGATACCATGGAAAGACCTATGGCTACACCTTC
>-|many|TRBJ1-4|TRBV6-2/TRBV6-3
CASRLTELLSEKLFF
TGTGCCAGCAGACTGACAGAGCTACTTTCTGAAAAACTGTTTTTT
>-|-|TRBJ1-2|TRBV11-2
CAGSLGGNVDSYGYTF
TGTGCCGGCAGCTTAGGCGGGAATGTGGACTCATATGGCTACACCTTC
>TRBD2|many|TRBJ2-1|TRBV6-2/TRBV6-3
CASSYWREDYNEQFF
TGTGCCAGCAGTTACTGGCGGGAGGACTACAATGAGCAGTTCTTC
>-|many|TRBJ1-6|TRBV20-1
CSAREYGVSSPLHF
TGCAGTGCTAGGGAGTACGGGGTGAGCTCACCCCTCCACTTT
>TRBD1|-|TRBJ2-7|TRBV18
CASSPQDRGMRKQYF
TGTGCCAGCTCACCCCAGGACAGGGGAATGCGCAAGCAGTACTTC
>-|many|TRBJ2-1|TRBV12-3/TRBV12-4
CASSLGWGAKNEQFF
TGTGCCAGCAGTTTAGGTTGGGGGGCGAAGAATGAGCAGTTCTTC
>TRBD1|many|TRBJ2-2|TRBV6-1
CASSEYRGPNTGELFF
TGTGCCAGCAGTGAATACAGGGGGCCGAACACCGGGGAGCTGTTTTTT
>-|many|TRBJ1-2|TRBV6-5
CASKTGDYGYTF
TGTGCCAGCAAGACAGGTGATTATGGCTACACCTTC
>-|many|TRBJ2-7|TRBV7-9
CASSLLDEQYF
TGTGCCAGCAGCTTACTCGACGAGCAGTACTTC
>TRBD2|many|TRBJ2-3|TRBV7-9
CASSLGLAGTDTQYF
TGTGCCAGCAGCTTGGGACTAGCGGGAACAGATACGCAGTATTTT
>-|many|TRBJ2-7|TRBV15
CATSRDGLAGYEQYF
TGTGCCACCAGCAGAGACGGTCTCGCCGGGTACGAGCAGTACTTC
>TRBD2|many|TRBJ2-7|TRBV12-3/TRBV12-4
CASSLSGGRSHEQYF
TGTGCCAGCAGTTTATCGGGGGGGCGATCCCACGAGCAGTACTTC
>-|many|TRBJ1-5|TRBV6-2/TRBV6-3
CASRTGYQPQHF
TGTGCCAGCAGAACCGGGTATCAGCCCCAGCATTTT
>-|many|TRBJ2-7|TRBV6-2/TRBV6-3
CASRPMGESYEQYF
TGTGCCAGCAGACCTATGGGGGAGTCCTACGAGCAGTACTTC
>-|-|TRBJ2-1|TRBV12-3/TRBV12-4
CASSLPDLLLLRSAHEQFF
TGTGCCAGCAGTTTACCGGACCTACTACTACTCCGGTCGGCTCATGAGCAGTTCTTC
>-|many|TRBJ1-5|TRBV18
CASSRGDNQPQHF
TGTGCCAGCTCCCGGGGAGATAATCAGCCCCAGCATTTT
>TRBD1|many|TRBJ1-2|TRBV7-9
CASSSRGDRGYGYTF
TGTGCCAGCAGCTCTAGGGGCGACAGGGGGTATGGCTACACCTTC
>-|-|TRBJ1-2|TRBV12-2
CASRLDWTPRKTYGYTF
TGTGCAAGTCGCCTAGATTGGACTCCACGAAAGACCTATGGCTACACCTTC
>-|-|TRBJ2-3|TRBV24-1
CATNDFAAGAASTDTQYF
TGTGCCACCAATGATTTTGCGGCGGGTGCAGCTAGCACAGATACGCAGTATTTT
>-|many|TRBJ1-1|TRBV3-1
CASSYYPPISIRTEAFF
TGTGCCAGCAGCTACTATCCTCCCATTTCAATTCGCACTGAAGCTTTCTTT
>-|many|TRBJ2-5|TRBV24-1
CATSDSGSQETQYF
TGTGCCACCAGTGATTCCGGGTCCCAAGAGACCCAGTACTTC
>-|many|TRBJ2-2|TRBV3-1
CASSNTHPISGLTGELFF
TGTGCCAGCAGCAATACGCATCCCATTTCAGGCTTGACCGGGGAGCTGTTTTTT
>-|many|TRBJ2-7|TRBV13
CASSQDLGSRDEQYF
TGTGCCAGCAGCCAGGACTTGGGGAGTCGGGACGAGCAGTACTTC
>-|many|TRBJ2-5|TRBV7-2
CASSLSVGPETQYF
TGTGCCAGCAGCTTATCGGTTGGGCCGGAGACCCAGTACTTC
>-|-|TRBJ2-3|TRBV20-1
CSASSPSGGQGGTDTQYF
TGCAGTGCTAGTTCCCCTAGCGGAGGACAGGGTGGCACAGATACGCAGTATTTT
>-|few|TRBJ1-1|TRBV6-5
CASSYLQVSEAFF
TGTGCCAGCAGTTACCTCCAGGTTTCTGAAGCTTTCTTT
>-|-|TRBJ1-2|TRBV25-1
CASSVWRELEKTYGYTF
TGTGCCAGCAGTGTCTGGAGAGAACTGGAAAAGACCTACGGCTACACCTTC
>TRBD2|few|TRBJ2-1|TRBV20-1
CSARRRDRRTSGSARSYNEQFF
TGCAGTGCGCGAAGGCGAGACAGGCGGACTAGCGGGAGCGCCAGGTCCTACAATGAGCAGTTCTTC
>TRBD1|few|TRBJ2-1|TRBV6-6
CASSYGQGLDEQFF
TGTGCCAGCAGTTACGGACAGGGGTTGGATGAGCAGTTCTTC
>-|few|TRBJ2-1|TRBV4-1
CASSQGRLAINEQFF
TGCGCCAGCAGCCAAGGAAGGCTAGCTATAAATGAGCAGTTCTTC